The 21 T cell receptor beta chains below all came from one sample that was sequenced in a study of blood T cell repertoires in COVID-19. This table comes from immunoSEQ multiplex PCR, and its TCRdb copy is limited to in-frame clones, with some not included. The table lists nearly 200,000 clones, 88% of them singletons. Sequencing was performed on peripheral blood. These receptors were obtained from a woman aged 40 to 50 who had recovered from COVID-19.

The chain recombines TRBV6-5 with TRBJ1-1, with D perhaps matching TRBD1 (5 bases). The CDR3 loop spans 14 amino acids. CDR1 and CDR2 (germline): MNHEY, SVGAGI. Trimming took 2 bases from V and 4 from J, leaving 11 bases between them. CDR3: CASSYRNGGTEAFF. In DNA, the CDR3 is TGTGCCAGCAGTTACCGGAACGGGGGCACTGAAGCTTTCTTT.

V is TRBV7-9 and J is TRBJ2-7; TRBD2 aligns across 9 bases. The CDR3 has 18 residues. Germline V gives CDR1 SEHNR, CDR2 FQNEAQ (reference sequence). V dropped 3 bases and J dropped 2; count of bases not matched to a gene: 14. The CDR3 DNA is TGTGCCAGCAGCTTCAGAAGAGCGGGAGGTGGCCTCGCCTACGAGCAGTACTTC. Its translation: CASSFRRAGGGLAYEQYF. The variable domain in full, with the rest retrieved from reference TRBV7-9 and TRBJ2-7, is DTGVSQNPRHKITKRGQNVTFRCDPISEHNRLYWYRQTLGQGPEFLTYFQNEAQLEKSRLLSDRFSAERPKGSFSTLEIQRTEQGDSAMYLCASSFRRAGGGLAYEQYFGPGTRLTVT.

This rearrangement joins TRBV3-1 (or the pseudogene TRBV3-2) to TRBJ2-7; D gene unclear. The V gene lost 2 bases and the J gene lost 5 bases, with 7 bases spanning the gap. CDR1 is LGHDT, CDR2 YNNKEL, per germline (reference sequence). CDR3 length: 12 amino acids. The CDR3 coding sequence is TGTGCCAGCAGCCAAATAGTCGACGAGCAGTACTTC. Its protein is CASSQIVDEQYF.

V usage is TRBV7-9 and J usage is TRBJ1-5; TRBD1 aligns across 7 bases. CDR1 and CDR2 from the germline V gene are SEHNR and FQNEAQ (reference sequence). V shed 4 bases and J 0 bases; nucleotides not matched to a gene: 6. The CDR3 contains 16 residues. In DNA form, the CDR3 reads TGTGCCAGCAGCTCCGGGACAGTTTATAGCAATCAGCCCCAGCATTTT. Its translation: CASSSGTVYSNQPQHF.

This chain joins TRBV4-2 and TRBJ2-1; 8 positions agree with TRBD2. Unmatched junction bases numbered 4, after V lost 1 base and J lost 5 bases. Germline lookup yields CDR1 LGHNA and CDR2 YNFKEQ. The CDR3 is 15 residues long. The CDR3 nucleotides read TGTGCCAGCAGCCAAGGTCCGGGAGGGGACAATGAGCAGTTCTTC. It translates to CASSQGPGGDNEQFF.

The J gene is TRBJ2-2, the V gene TRBV9; D is possibly TRBD2 (5 bases). Germline V gene data show CDR1 as SGDLS and CDR2 as YYNGEE. Trimming left V 0 bases short and J 1 base short, with 10 bases between. CDR3 length: 16 residues. Here the CDR3 DNA reads TGTGCCAGCAGCGTAGTGAGGGATTTGAACACCGGGGAGCTGTTTTTT. This encodes CASSVVRDLNTGELFF.

The chain carries TRBV7-2 and TRBJ2-7; TRBD2 matches at 7 bases. Germline values: CDR1 SGHTA, CDR2 FQGNSA. Trimming cost V 3 bases and J 0 bases; bases outside gene matches: 5. The CDR3 is made up of 15 amino acids. CDR3 sequence: CASSFGLGSSYEQYF. CDR3 nucleotides: TGTGCCAGCAGCTTCGGACTAGGGAGCTCCTACGAGCAGTACTTC.

The chain recombines TRBV20-1 with TRBJ2-5; no definite D call. The ends were cut back, 6 bases at V and 2 bases at J, with 4 bases in the middle. Germline V lookup: CDR1 DFQATT, CDR2 SNEGSKA (reference sequence). CDR3 size: 10 residues. Written as DNA, the CDR3 is TGCAGTGCCTTACAAGAGACCCAGTACTTC. Its translation is CSALQETQYF.

The chain combines TRBV9 with TRBJ2-3, with 7 bases that match TRBD2. The CDR3 runs 15 residues. Germline V gene data show CDR1 as SGDLS and CDR2 as YYNGEE. The ends lost 3 bases at V and 1 base at J; junction bases unmatched: 5. The CDR3 is CASSGRLAGTDTQYF. The CDR3 coding sequence is TGTGCCAGCAGCGGACGGCTAGCGGGCACAGATACGCAGTATTTT.

The rearrangement joins TRBV5-1 to TRBJ1-1, with 7 bases matching TRBD1. Germline V gene sequence: CDR1 SGHRS, CDR2 YFSETQ. The CDR3 consists of 12 residues. The junction had 3 bases not matched to a gene; V was cut back by 5 bases and J by 5 bases. The CDR3 nucleotides read TGCGCCAGCAGTCCGACAGGGACTGAAGCTTTCTTT. Amino acid sequence: CASSPTGTEAFF.

The genes are TRBV11-2 and TRBJ2-7; D is perhaps TRBD1 (6 bases). CDR3 size: 13 residues. Germline V gives CDR1 SGHAT, CDR2 FQNNGV. V shed 5 bases and J shed 2 bases, with 10 bases lying between them. CDR3 residues: CASSTGQTYEQYF. The CDR3 region has the DNA TGTGCCAGCAGCACTGGACAGACCTACGAGCAGTACTTC.

This clone was recorded only once. The genes are TRBV5-6 and TRBJ2-7, with a possible D match to TRBD1 (5 bases). This CDR3 comprises 14 residues. Germline loops: CDR1 SGHDT, CDR2 YYEEEE. Trimming cost V 0 bases and J 0 bases, with 7 bases left between them. The CDR3 spells CASSLGGNSYEQYF. CDR3 coding DNA: TGTGCCAGCAGCTTGGGGGGCAACTCCTACGAGCAGTACTTC.

The chain is built from TRBV28 and TRBJ2-7, with D maybe TRBD1 (5 bases). With 2 bases removed from V and 0 bases from J, the gap between germline ends came to 11 bases. This CDR3 spans 15 amino acids. Germline V gene sequence: CDR1 MDHEN, CDR2 SYDVKM. CDR3 coding DNA: TGTGCCAGCAGTTTAGGGGCAGGCAACTCCTACGAGCAGTACTTC. Residues: CASSLGAGNSYEQYF.

The chain carries TRBV28 and TRBJ2-5, with TRBD2 matching 7 bases. The germline CDR1 and CDR2 sequences are MDHEN and SYDVKM. This CDR3 region has 14 residues. Trimming removed 3 bases from V and 5 bases from J; junction bases left unmatched: 6. The CDR3 DNA reads as TGTGCCAGCAGTTTCCCCGGGAGGATCGAGACCCAGTACTTC. As protein: CASSFPGRIETQYF.

The chain links TRBV19 to TRBJ2-1; no firm D call. The CDR3 runs to 13 residues. V gave up 4 bases and J gave up 6 bases, with 10 bases separating them. Germline V lookup: CDR1 LNHDA, CDR2 SQIVND (reference sequence). This CDR3 is CASSRNPSNEQFF. The CDR3 coding sequence is TGTGCCAGTAGTAGAAATCCTAGCAATGAGCAGTTCTTC.

The chain uses TRBV11-3 and TRBJ2-5, with a tentative D call TRBD1 (6 bases). V was clipped by 2 bases and J by 5 bases, with 15 bases between them. Germline loops: CDR1 SGHNT, CDR2 YENEEA. The CDR3 totals 15 residues. This chain's CDR3 is CASSLFHRVGETQYF. Here the CDR3 DNA reads TGTGCCAGCAGCTTATTTCACAGGGTCGGGGAGACCCAGTACTTC.

The genes are TRBV28 and TRBJ2-1, with no clear D. The CDR3 extends over 14 amino acids. Trimming removed 7 bases from V and 2 bases from J, with 12 bases in between. CDR1 is MDHEN, CDR2 SYDVKM, per germline. CDR3 protein: CASTPVRAYNEQFF. CDR3 DNA sequence: TGTGCCAGCACCCCCGTACGGGCCTACAATGAGCAGTTCTTC.

This clone was detected only a few times. This rearrangement joins TRBV5-1 to TRBJ1-4; 10 bases line up with TRBD1. Germline V CDR1 and CDR2: SGHRS, YFSETQ. This CDR3 spans 14 amino acids. After removal of 4 bases from V and 8 bases from J, the junction contained 5 bases not matched to a gene. CDR3 region: CASSTGTGDEKLFF. CDR3 coding DNA: TGCGCCAGCAGCACCGGGACAGGGGACGAAAAACTGTTTTTT.

To note about this clone: In the same sample, other DNA sequences code for this CDR3. V is TRBV5-1 and J is TRBJ2-5; no clear D gene. V lost 4 bases, J lost 2 bases, and 3 bases lay in between. CDR1 and CDR2 (germline): SGHRS, YFSETQ. The CDR3 consists of 11 residues. The CDR3 DNA follows: TGCGCCAGCAGCCAACAAGAGACCCAGTACTTC. This translates into CASSQQETQYF. Drawing the rest from reference TRBV5-1 and TRBJ2-5, the complete variable domain is KAGVTQTPRYLIKTRGQQVTLSCSPISGHRSVSWYQQTPGQGLQFLFEYFSETQRNKGNFPGRFSGRQFSNSRSEMNVSTLELGDSALYLCASSQQETQYFGPGTRLLVL.

V usage is TRBV7-2 and J usage is TRBJ1-1, with TRBD1 matching 8 bases. Germline V gene lookup returns CDR1 SGHTA and CDR2 FQGNSA. The ends lost 5 bases at V and 4 bases at J; junction bases unmatched: 12. The CDR3 is 16 amino acids. CDR3 region: CASSPRQGQVGTEAFF. The CDR3 DNA is TGTGCCAGCAGCCCTCGACAGGGGCAAGTGGGCACTGAAGCTTTCTTT.

The gene calls are TRBV7-2 and TRBJ1-4, with 7 bases identical to TRBD1. This CDR3 spans 16 amino acids. The V and J ends lost 5 bases and 4 bases, in that order; junction bases with no gene match: 10. Germline CDR1 and CDR2: SGHTA and FQGNSA. The CDR3 loop reads CASSNFPGQHNEKLFF. CDR3 sequence (DNA): TGTGCCAGCAGCAACTTCCCGGGACAGCATAATGAAAAACTGTTTTTT.